Sequencing of this T cell receptor beta chain was carried out in a study of post-analysis software for immune sequencing data. Study findings and constraints: Five or six TRBV segments, TRBV5-6, TRBV5-1 and TRBV20-1 among them, were found more frequent in patients than controls.

On this clonotype: The target antigen is unknown.

Researchers reported that TCR beta cDNA libraries carried unique molecular identifiers. Input of roughly 0.85 to 11 million T cells yielded around 500,000 cDNA molecules. In TCRdb, the PCR reads were re-called with MiXCR into one record per CDR3 protein. Found here are about 460,000 distinct CDR3 sequences, around 40% of them singletons; the top ten hold about 12%. V gave up 3 bases and J gave up 1 base; unmatched junction bases: 2. The length of the CDR3 is 16 residues. Germline loops: CDR1 KGHSH, CDR2 LQKENI. The clonotype comes from a girl under 18 with multiple sclerosis. V gene TRBV18 combines with J gene TRBJ2-3, with 12 bases aligning to TRBD1. The specimen sequenced was blood. CDR3 amino acids: CASSPGQGAGTDTQYF. The CDR3 DNA reads TGTGCCAGCTCACCGGGACAGGGGGCTGGCACAGATACGCAGTATTTT.